Below, one TCR beta chain is given with its context. The protocol was immunoSEQ multiplex PCR, while the TCRdb copy is restricted to in-frame clones and leaves out a portion. This table holds around 140,000 clones, about 76% found once. The data derive from a study of blood T cell repertoires in COVID-19. Study as a whole: There were acute and convalescent COVID-19 samples, and they came from the United States, Italy and Spain. The analysed material was cDNA or gDNA that came from T cells, B-cell-depleted T cells, or PBMCs.

The CDR3 runs to 17 residues. Per germline, CDR1 MNHEY and CDR2 SMNVEV (reference sequence). The V gene end was trimmed by 8 bases and the J gene end by 9 bases; junction bases not matched to a gene: 22. Sample: peripheral blood. The rearrangement links TRBV27 to TRBJ2-1, with 7 nucleotides matching TRBD2. The receptor was isolated from a human donor in a cohort sampled during active COVID-19. CDR3 loop: CASCTLSAGERATEQFF. In nucleotides, the CDR3 is TGTGCCAGCTGTACCCTCTCGGCGGGAGAAAGAGCTACTGAGCAGTTCTTC.